These 8 T cell receptor beta chains share one sample of origin, sequenced in a study of Graves' ophthalmopathy and Graves' hyperthyroidism. Using RNA transcripts, the TCR beta CDR3 regions were amplified. Investigators did first-round RT-PCR with HTBI primers, then second-round multiplex PCR. TCRdb analysed the multiplex PCR reads with MiXCR anew, one entry per CDR3 protein. The table lists roughly 500,000 distinct CDR3 sequences, 14% of them singletons. Material: blood. The receptors stem from a woman aged 25 to 39 with Graves' ophthalmopathy.

This clonotype turned up a few times. The V gene is TRBV4-1, the J gene TRBJ2-7, with TRBD2 matching over 10 bases. V lost 3 bases and J lost 1; bases outside the gene matches: 6. This CDR3 has 16 amino acids. Per germline, CDR1 MGHRA and CDR2 YSYEKL. The CDR3 reads CASSHLLAGASYEQYF. In DNA, the CDR3 is TGCGCCAGCAGCCACCTTCTAGCGGGAGCTTCCTACGAGCAGTACTTC.

On this clonotype: Since no conserved phenylalanine or tryptophan closes the CDR3, a read error is the likely cause. The chain uses TRBV11-2 and TRBJ2-2; possibly TRBD2 for D (5 bases). Germline CDR1 and CDR2: SGHAT and FQNNGV. The CDR3 covers 14 residues. V gave up 1 base and J gave up 4 bases, with 7 bases separating them. CDR3 amino acids: CASSLAEGTGELFL. The DNA of the CDR3 is TGTGCCAGCAGCTTAGCTGAGGGCACCGGGGAGCTGTTTTTG.

This clonotype was detected only a few times. The chain recombines TRBV28 with TRBJ1-1; D is unclear. Germline assignment: CDR1 MDHEN and CDR2 SYDVKM. CDR3 length: 15 amino acids. The V gene lost 6 bases and the J gene lost 0 bases, with 14 bases spanning the gap. The CDR3 loop is CASRRGPVLNTEAFF. DNA of the CDR3: TGTGCCAGCAGACGAGGTCCGGTTCTGAACACTGAAGCTTTCTTT.

This clonotype came up many times. The chain has TRBV19 and TRBJ2-2, with 8 bases lining up with TRBD2. The CDR3 has 17 residues. Germline V gene data show CDR1 as LNHDA and CDR2 as SQIVND (reference sequence). After removal of 7 bases from V and 4 bases from J, the junction contained 14 bases not matched to a gene. The CDR3 coding sequence is TGTGCCAGTACTACCACCGGCACACTAGCGGCCACCGGGGAGCTGTTTTTT. Translating it yields CASTTTGTLAATGELFF.

This clonotype has at least ten counts. The chain has TRBV7-3 and TRBJ2-5; D remains unclear. CDR1 SGHTA and CDR2 FQGTGA come from the germline V gene. The CDR3 extends over 13 amino acids. Deletions cut 3 bases from V and 5 bases from J, with 10 bases between. The CDR3 bases are TGTGCCAGCAGCTTTGGGCCTGGTGAGACCCAGTACTTC. It translates to CASSFGPGETQYF.

The CDR3 loop is CASSFHPRGTEAFF. For the CDR3, the DNA is TGTGCCAGCTCATTTCACCCGAGAGGCACTGAAGCTTTCTTT. The chain recombines TRBV18 with TRBJ1-1; D is uncertain. This CDR3 contains 14 residues. Trimming stripped 5 bases from V and 4 bases from J, with 14 bases between. Germline V gene sequence: CDR1 KGHSH, CDR2 LQKENI.

This clonotype was detected ten times or more. The chain combines TRBV28 with TRBJ2-5; 7 bases are a match to TRBD2. With 7 bases clipped from V and 4 bases from J, the junction kept 3 bases outside the gene matches. The V gene's germline CDR1 is MDHEN and CDR2 SYDVKM. This CDR3 region has 12 residues. The CDR3, as DNA: TGTGCCAGCATGAGCGGGGTAGAGACCCAGTACTTC. Translating gives CASMSGVETQYF. Variable domain in full (rest from reference TRBV28 and TRBJ2-5): DVKVTQSSRYLVKRTGEKVFLECVQDMDHENMFWYRQDPGLGLRLIYFSYDVKMKEKGDIPEGYSVSREKKERFSLILESASTNQTSMYLCASMSGVETQYFGPGTRLLVL.

This clonotype was observed many times. The J gene is TRBJ2-5, the V gene TRBV27; tentatively, D is TRBD2 (6 bases). CDR3 size: 12 residues. Germline V gene lookup returns CDR1 MNHEY and CDR2 SMNVEV (reference sequence). Trimming removed 2 bases at V and 7 bases at J, with 8 bases between. CDR3 nucleotide sequence: TGTGCCAGCAGTTTACCCGGGGGGACCCAGTACTTC. It yields the protein CASSLPGGTQYF.